This T cell receptor (beta chain) originates from a study of T cell repertoires in cytomegalovirus infection. CDR3 length: 14 residues. The V gene end was trimmed by 6 bases and the J gene end by 8 bases; junction bases not matched to a gene: 6. Germline CDR1 MNHEY, CDR2 SVGAGI. As regards this clonotype: Its antigen remains unidentified.

TCRdb analysed the reads with MiXCR anew, one entry per CDR3 protein. The sample contains around 800,000 distinct CDR3 sequences, 32% of which appear only once. The TCR was taken from a human donor in good health (CMV status not recorded). Some clones in this sample may be carry-over from other donors' samples. The rearrangement joins TRBV6-5 to TRBJ2-1; 11 bases are a match to TRBD1. The sequencing used cultured CD8+ T cells from PBMCs, collected from culture after CMV antigen stimulation. In DNA form, the CDR3 reads TGTGCCAGCAGCATCTGGACAGGGGGCCATGAGCAGTTCTTC. Its translation is CASSIWTGGHEQFF.